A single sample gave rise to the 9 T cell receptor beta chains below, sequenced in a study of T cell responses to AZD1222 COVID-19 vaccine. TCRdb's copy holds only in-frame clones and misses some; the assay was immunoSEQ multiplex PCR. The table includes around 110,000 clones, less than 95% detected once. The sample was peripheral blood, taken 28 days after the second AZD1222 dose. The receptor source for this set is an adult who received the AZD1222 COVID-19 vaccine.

For the CDR3, the DNA is TGTGCCAGCAGCTCGCGGGGGGCCTACGAGCAGTACTTC. The encoded protein is CASSSRGAYEQYF. The chain carries TRBV7-2 and TRBJ2-7, with TRBD2 matching over 8 bases. The V gene end was trimmed by 4 bases and the J gene end by 2 bases; junction bases not matched to a gene: 1. The V gene's germline CDR1 is SGHTA and CDR2 FQGNSA. This CDR3 comprises 13 residues.

CDR3 protein: CASDRDYGYTF. The CDR3 DNA reads TGTGCCAGCGACAGGGACTATGGCTACACCTTC. V is TRBV2 and J is TRBJ1-2, with 7 bases lining up with TRBD1. Losses at the gene ends were 8 bases for V and 3 bases for J; bases not matched to a gene: 0. Germline-derived CDR1 and CDR2 are SNHLY and FYNNEI. This CDR3 contains 11 residues.

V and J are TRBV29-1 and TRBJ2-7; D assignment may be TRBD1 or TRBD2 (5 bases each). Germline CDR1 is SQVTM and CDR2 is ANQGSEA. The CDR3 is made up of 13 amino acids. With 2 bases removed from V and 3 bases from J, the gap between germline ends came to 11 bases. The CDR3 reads CSVESGAHYEQYF. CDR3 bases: TGCAGCGTTGAATCCGGGGCGCACTACGAGCAGTACTTC.

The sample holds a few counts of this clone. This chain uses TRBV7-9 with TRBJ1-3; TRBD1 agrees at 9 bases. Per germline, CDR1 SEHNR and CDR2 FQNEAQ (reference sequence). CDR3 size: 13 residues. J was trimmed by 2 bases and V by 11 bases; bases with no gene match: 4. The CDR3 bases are TGTGCCGGGAGACAGGGGGCTGGAAACACCATATATTTT. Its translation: CAGRQGAGNTIYF.

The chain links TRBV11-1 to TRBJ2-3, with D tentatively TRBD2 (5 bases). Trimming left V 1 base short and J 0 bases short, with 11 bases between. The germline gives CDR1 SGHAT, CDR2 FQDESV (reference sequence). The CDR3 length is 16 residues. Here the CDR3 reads CASSLGADSSTDTQYF. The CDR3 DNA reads TGTGCCAGCAGCTTAGGTGCGGACTCTAGCACAGATACGCAGTATTTT.

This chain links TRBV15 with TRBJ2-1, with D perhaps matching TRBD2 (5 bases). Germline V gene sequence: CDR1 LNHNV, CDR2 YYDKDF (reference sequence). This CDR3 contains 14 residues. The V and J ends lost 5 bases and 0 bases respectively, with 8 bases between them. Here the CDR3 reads CATSEGLSYNEQFF. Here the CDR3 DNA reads TGTGCCACCAGCGAGGGCCTCTCCTACAATGAGCAGTTCTTC.

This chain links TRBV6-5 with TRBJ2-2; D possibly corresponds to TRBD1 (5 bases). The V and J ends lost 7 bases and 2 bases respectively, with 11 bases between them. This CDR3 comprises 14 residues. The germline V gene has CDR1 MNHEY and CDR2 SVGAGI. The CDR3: CASIRTLNTGELFF. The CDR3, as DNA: TGTGCCAGCATAAGGACATTAAACACCGGGGAGCTGTTTTTT.

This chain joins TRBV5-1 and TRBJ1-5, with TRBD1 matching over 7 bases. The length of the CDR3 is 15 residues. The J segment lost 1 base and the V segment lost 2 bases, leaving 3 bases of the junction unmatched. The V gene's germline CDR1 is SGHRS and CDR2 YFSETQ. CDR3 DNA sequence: TGCGCCAGCAGCTTAGGGACAGCAAGCAATCAGCCCCAGCATTTT. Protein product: CASSLGTASNQPQHF.

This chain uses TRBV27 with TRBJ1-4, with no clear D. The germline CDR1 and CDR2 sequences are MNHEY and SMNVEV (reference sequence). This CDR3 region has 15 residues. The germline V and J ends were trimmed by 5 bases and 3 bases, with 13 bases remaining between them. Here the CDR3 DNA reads TGTGCCAGCAGTCCGTGGGATAGGGCTAATGAAAAACTGTTTTTT. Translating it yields CASSPWDRANEKLFF.